Presented here are 32 T cell receptor beta chains from one specimen sequenced in a study of T cells after yellow fever vaccination (dated by TCRdb to about 2019). The library came from 5' RACE. Sequencing instrument: Illumina NovaSeq 6000. The public reads were reanalyzed by TCRdb: fastp trimming at Q25, MiXCR alignment, in-frame beta chains only. Under each unique CDR3 protein, matching rows form one entry showing the most common genes and DNA. The sample has a few hundred thousand distinct CDR3 sequences on record, approximately 3.9% of them singletons. The top ten hold 20% to 25% of the sample. In the paper's terms, the treatment or condition label means: live attenuated yellow fever vaccine strain. The source was PBMCs, collected 5 days after the yellow fever booster vaccination. All receptors derive from a man aged 18 to 30 who received the YFV17D yellow fever vaccine.

This clonotype was detected ten times or more. The chain joins TRBV20-1 to TRBJ1-2; no clear D. The V and J ends lost 3 bases and 8 bases respectively, with 16 bases between them. The CDR3 loop spans 13 amino acids. Germline lookup yields CDR1 DFQATT and CDR2 SNEGSKA (reference sequence). The CDR3 reads CSARFRLSSGYTF. The CDR3 nucleotides are TGCAGTGCTAGGTTCAGGCTATCTTCAGGCTACACCTTC.

This clonotype was recorded a few times. The chain employs TRBV12-3 or TRBV12-4 and TRBJ2-5; 8 nucleotides line up with TRBD2. Unmatched junction bases numbered 6, after V lost 7 bases and J lost 5 bases. The CDR3 covers 13 residues. CDR3 residues: CASMRGAWETQYF. CDR3 bases: TGTGCCAGCATGCGGGGGGCGTGGGAGACCCAGTACTTC.

This clonotype was seen only a few times. This rearrangement joins TRBV6-2 or TRBV6-3 to TRBJ2-6; no definite D call. Germline V gene lookup returns CDR1 MNHEY and CDR2 SVGEGT. Deletions cut 5 bases from V and 0 bases from J, with 14 bases between. CDR3 size: 17 residues. The CDR3 coding sequence is TGTGCCAGCAGTACCCTCCGATTAGACTCTGGGGCCAACGTCCTGACTTTC. This encodes CASSTLRLDSGANVLTF.

The V call is TRBV11-2, the J call TRBJ2-2; 9 bases line up with TRBD1. V trimming: 5 bases; J trimming: 7 bases; junction bases outside the gene matches: 8. In germline, CDR1 is SGHAT, CDR2 FQNNGV. The CDR3 runs 15 residues. The CDR3 sequence is CASSIVQGAGGELFF. The CDR3 bases are TGTGCCAGCAGCATCGTACAGGGGGCAGGCGGGGAGCTGTTTTTT.

This clonotype was observed at least ten times. The J gene is TRBJ2-7, the V gene TRBV5-1; TRBD1 agrees at 10 bases. CDR1 and CDR2 from the germline V gene are SGHRS and YFSETQ. The CDR3 sequence is 15 residues long. The junction had 4 bases not matched to a gene; V was cut back by 2 bases and J by 2 bases. The CDR3 loop is CASSLRGQGTYEQYF. The DNA of the CDR3 is TGCGCCAGCAGCTTAAGGGGACAGGGGACCTACGAGCAGTACTTC.

Ten or more counts support this clonotype. The chain uses TRBV7-2 and TRBJ2-5, with no clear D. The V gene lost 1 base and the J gene lost 1 base, with 10 bases spanning the gap. This CDR3 region has 15 residues. Germline assignment: CDR1 SGHTA and CDR2 FQGNSA. CDR3 protein: CASSLGSLFQETQYF. Here the CDR3 DNA reads TGTGCCAGCAGCTTAGGGTCCCTGTTCCAAGAGACCCAGTACTTC. The whole variable domain, remainder taken from reference TRBV7-2 and TRBJ2-5, is GAGVSQSPSNKVTEKGKDVELRCDPISGHTALYWYRQSLGQGLEFLIYFQGNSAPDKSGLPSDRFSAERTGGSVSTLTIQRTQQEDSAVYLCASSLGSLFQETQYFGPGTRLLVL.

This clonotype occurred many times. CDR3 sequence (DNA): TGCGCCAGCAGCCAAGATTGGGGGGGTGAAGCTTTCTTT. This sequence encodes CASSQDWGGEAFF. This chain uses TRBV4-3 with TRBJ1-1, with a possible D match to TRBD1 (5 bases). V lost 0 bases and J lost 7, with 9 bases in between. From germline, CDR1 is LGHNA and CDR2 YSLEER. This CDR3 has 13 residues.

The chain links TRBV10-2 to TRBJ2-7; 11 nucleotides agree with TRBD2. Germline trimming cut 6 bases from V and 0 bases from J; bases unmatched to any gene: 4. This CDR3 comprises 15 residues. Germline V gene lookup returns CDR1 WSHSY and CDR2 SAAADI. CDR3 residues: CASRDSGGASYEQYV. In DNA form, the CDR3 reads TGCGCCAGCAGGGATAGCGGGGGGGCCTCCTACGAGCAGTACGTC.

This clonotype was detected a few times. V usage is TRBV5-1 and J usage is TRBJ2-1; D might be TRBD1 or TRBD2, each matching 7 bases. The CDR3 consists of 16 residues. Trimming stripped 0 bases from V and 8 bases from J, with 18 bases between. Germline loops: CDR1 SGHRS, CDR2 YFSETQ. CDR3 nucleotides: TGCGCCAGCAGCTTGGCCCAGGGGGGGCGGGAACATGAGCAGTTCTTC. Protein sequence: CASSLAQGGREHEQFF.

This clonotype was detected a few times. This chain connects TRBV20-1 to TRBJ1-2; 7 nucleotides agree with TRBD1. After removal of 1 base from V and 8 bases from J, the junction contained 4 bases not matched to a gene. The CDR3 is 12 residues long. Looked up from germline, CDR1 is DFQATT and CDR2 is SNEGSKA (reference sequence). DNA of the CDR3: TGCAGTGCTAGAGCAGGGGGAGGCGGCTACACCTTC. Translation gives CSARAGGGGYTF.

This clonotype was detected many times. The CDR3 sequence is CASSPREGQETQYF. CDR3 bases: TGTGCCAGCAGCCCTCGGGAGGGCCAAGAGACCCAGTACTTC. This chain links TRBV7-3 with TRBJ2-5; TRBD2 matches 8 bases. The trim removed 5 bases at V and 1 base at J, leaving 3 bases unmatched. Germline V gene data show CDR1 as SGHTA and CDR2 as FQGTGA. The CDR3 has 14 amino acids.

This clonotype appeared many times. This chain links TRBV5-6 with TRBJ1-5; unclear D gene. Germline loops: CDR1 SGHDT, CDR2 YYEEEE. Trimming left V 0 bases short and J 4 bases short, with 11 bases between. The CDR3 is 15 residues long. CDR3 residues: CASSLGPGLNQPQHF. CDR3 nucleotide sequence: TGTGCCAGCAGCTTGGGGCCAGGTCTAAATCAGCCCCAGCATTTT.

This clonotype has only a few counts. The chain has TRBV28 and TRBJ2-3; 10 bases align to TRBD2. The germline V gene encodes CDR1 MDHEN and CDR2 SYDVKM. The junction had 5 bases not matched to a gene; V was cut back by 3 bases and J by 5 bases. This CDR3 is 15 amino acids long. The CDR3, as DNA: TGTGCCAGCAGTTTTCAGCGGGGGGGTGTAGATACGCAGTATTTT. Its protein product is CASSFQRGGVDTQYF.

This clonotype was recorded at least ten times. The chain recombines TRBV4-1 with TRBJ2-5, with D uncertain. V shed 4 bases and J shed 5 bases, with 11 bases lying between them. This CDR3 region has 13 residues. The germline CDR1 and CDR2 sequences are MGHRA and YSYEKL. The CDR3 nucleotides are TGCGCCAGCAGCCGGCTGGGTGGCGAGACCCAGTACTTC. Its protein is CASSRLGGETQYF.

This chain joins TRBV6-5 and TRBJ2-2; the D gene is possibly TRBD1 (5 bases). Germline V gives CDR1 MNHEY, CDR2 SVGAGI. V was pared by 0 bases and J by 2 bases, with 10 bases between. The CDR3 runs 16 residues. The CDR3 here is CASSYSRQSNTGELFF. CDR3 DNA sequence: TGTGCCAGCAGTTACTCCAGACAGAGTAACACCGGGGAGCTGTTTTTT.

V is TRBV5-6 and J is TRBJ2-3; D is unresolved. CDR3 length equals 12 residues. The germline CDR1 and CDR2 sequences are SGHDT and YYEEEE. Trimming removed 1 base at V and 11 bases at J, with 11 bases between. DNA for the CDR3: TGTGCCAGCAGCTTGACAGAGTATGGGCAGTATTTT. It is translated as CASSLTEYGQYF. The complete variable domain, with remaining parts taken from reference TRBV5-6 and TRBJ2-3, reads DAGVTQSPTHLIKTRGQQVTLRCSPKSGHDTVSWYQQALGQGPQFIFQYYEEEERQRGNFPDRFSGHQFPNYSSELNVNALLLGDSALYLCASSLTEYGQYFGPGTRLTVL.

The chain couples TRBV20-1 to TRBJ1-2; perhaps TRBD1 as D (6 bases). From germline, CDR1 is DFQATT and CDR2 SNEGSKA (reference sequence). Trimming took 4 bases from V and 8 from J, leaving 17 bases between them. This CDR3 is 13 amino acids long. This CDR3 reads CSATFGQGSGYTF. CDR3 DNA: TGCAGTGCTACCTTTGGCCAGGGGTCGGGCTACACCTTC.

There are a few counts of this clonotype. The rearrangement uses TRBV9 and TRBJ2-3, with D possibly being TRBD2 (7 bases). CDR3 length: 17 amino acids. CDR1 and CDR2 from the germline V gene are SGDLS and YYNGEE. The V gene lost 0 bases and the J gene lost 2 bases, with 16 bases spanning the gap. The CDR3 here is CASSVAVEGGITDTQYF. Written as DNA, the CDR3 is TGTGCCAGCAGCGTAGCGGTTGAGGGGGGGATCACAGATACGCAGTATTTT.

This clonotype was observed a few times. The chain employs TRBV7-3 and TRBJ2-7; D unresolved. Germline V gives CDR1 SGHTA, CDR2 FQGTGA. The CDR3 has 13 amino acids. Trimming pared 4 bases from V and 0 bases from J, leaving 7 bases between. In DNA form, the CDR3 reads TGTGCCAGCAGCTCCAGTGACTCCTACGAGCAGTACTTC. It translates to CASSSSDSYEQYF. Filled out from reference TRBV7-3 and TRBJ2-7, the complete variable domain reads GAGVSQTPSNKVTEKGKYVELRCDPISGHTALYWYRQSLGQGPEFLIYFQGTGAADDSGLPNDRFFAVRPEGSVSTLKIQRTERGDSAVYLCASSSSDSYEQYFGPGTRLTVT.

There are many counts of this clonotype. This sequence joins TRBV3-1 and TRBJ2-2, with D perhaps TRBD1 (5 bases). V was shortened by 8 bases and J by 6 bases, with 10 bases between the two germline ends. Germline lookup yields CDR1 LGHDT and CDR2 YNNKEL (reference sequence). The CDR3 has 12 amino acids. The CDR3: CASGARPGELFF. The CDR3 DNA is TGTGCCAGCGGGGCGCGGCCCGGGGAGCTGTTTTTT.

The table lists this clonotype with many counts. The V and J genes are TRBV28 and TRBJ2-3, with D possibly matching TRBD1 (6 bases). The V end was cut by 6 bases, the J end by 1 base, with 11 bases between. Germline V lookup: CDR1 MDHEN, CDR2 SYDVKM. The CDR3 sequence is 14 residues long. CDR3 in amino acids: CASSFWTGTDTQYF. As DNA, the CDR3 is TGTGCCAGCAGCTTTTGGACAGGCACAGATACGCAGTATTTT.

V and J are TRBV12-3 or TRBV12-4 and TRBJ1-1, with D unresolved. The CDR3 covers 15 residues. V shed 3 bases and J shed 0 bases, with 11 bases lying between them. Here the CDR3 reads CASSFWRSMNTEAFF. The CDR3 DNA is TGTGCCAGCAGTTTTTGGCGGAGCATGAACACTGAAGCTTTCTTT.

Concerning this clonotype itself: Given a much more abundant clone one base away, this may be a read error. The chain links TRBV4-3 to TRBJ1-1; D not certain. Between the trimmed V and J ends, which lost 1 base and 0 bases, there was a span of 9 bases. The CDR3 is 15 residues long. From germline, CDR1 is LGHNA and CDR2 YSLEER. For the CDR3, the DNA is TGCGCCAGCAGCCAAGTTTGTGGAATGAACACTGAAGCTTTCTTT. This codes for CASSQVCGMNTEAFF.

This clonotype was detected only a few times. The chain employs TRBV11-2 and TRBJ2-5; 13 bases align to TRBD2. The J segment lost 4 bases and the V segment lost 6 bases, leaving 8 bases of the junction unmatched. Germline V gene data show CDR1 as SGHAT and CDR2 as FQNNGV. There are 16 residues in the CDR3. CDR3 nucleotides: TGTGCCAGCAGATCACTAGCGGGGGGGATCCGAGAGACCCAGTACTTC. This sequence encodes CASRSLAGGIRETQYF.

J is TRBJ2-3 and V is TRBV7-2; 12 bases are a match to TRBD2. The trim removed 8 bases at V and 4 bases at J, leaving 7 bases unmatched. The germline V gene has CDR1 SGHTA and CDR2 FQGNSA. This CDR3 spans 15 amino acids. The CDR3 loop is CASGGLAGISDTQYF. The CDR3 DNA sequence: TGTGCCAGCGGAGGACTAGCGGGGATTTCAGATACGCAGTATTTT.

The table lists this clonotype with a few counts. V and J are TRBV2 and TRBJ1-5; the match to TRBD1 covers 7 bases. The CDR3 extends over 17 amino acids. Germline lookup yields CDR1 SNHLY and CDR2 FYNNEI. Germline trimming cut 2 bases from V and 3 bases from J; bases unmatched to any gene: 10. The CDR3 nucleotides read TGTGCCAGCAGTGAAAGTGCTCAGGGGGAATACAATCAGCCCCAGCATTTT. Protein sequence: CASSESAQGEYNQPQHF.

This clonotype was seen a handful of times. The chain links TRBV16 to TRBJ2-1; TRBD2 might be the D (5 bases). The V end was cut by 0 bases, the J end by 6 bases, with 9 bases between. CDR3 length equals 14 residues. Germline V gene data show CDR1 as KGHSY and CDR2 as FQNENV. The CDR3 is CASSQSLGINEQFF. The CDR3 nucleotides read TGTGCCAGCAGCCAATCACTAGGAATCAATGAGCAGTTCTTC.

The chain joins TRBV18 to TRBJ2-1; 10 bases are shared with TRBD2. This CDR3 region has 18 residues. Germline CDR1 reads KGHSH; CDR2 reads LQKENI. Trimming removed 2 bases from V and 7 bases from J; junction bases left unmatched: 14. CDR3 sequence (DNA): TGTGCCAGCTCACCATTCGAGGGGAGCGGGGGGGCCGGAAATGAGCAGTTCTTC. It is translated as CASSPFEGSGGAGNEQFF.

This chain links TRBV7-6 with TRBJ2-3; D might be TRBD1 (6 bases). CDR3 length: 15 amino acids. From germline, CDR1 is SGHVS and CDR2 FNYEAQ. The ends were cut back, 5 bases at V and 5 bases at J, with 17 bases in the middle. The CDR3 nucleotides read TGTGCCAGCAGCCTAACACAGGGTCGGGGAGATACGCAGTATTTT. Translation: CASSLTQGRGDTQYF.

This clonotype was picked up a small number of times. The CDR3 coding sequence is TGCGCCAGCAGCCCTCCAGCCGTCAATGAGCAGTTCTTC. Amino acid sequence: CASSPPAVNEQFF. The rearrangement joins TRBV5-1 to TRBJ2-1; no clear D. Germline assignment: CDR1 SGHRS and CDR2 YFSETQ. CDR3 length equals 13 residues. V lost 4 bases and J 6 bases, leaving 11 bases between the germline ends.

This clonotype was detected a few times. This chain joins TRBV14 and TRBJ2-1, with D maybe TRBD1 (7 bases). V lost 4 bases and J 4 bases, leaving 17 bases between the germline ends. Germline V gene data show CDR1 as SGHDN and CDR2 as FVKESK. This CDR3 has 16 amino acids. The CDR3 region is CASSPTRGVGYNEQFF. In DNA form, the CDR3 reads TGTGCCAGCAGCCCCACCAGGGGGGTAGGGTACAATGAGCAGTTCTTC.

This clonotype was detected only a few times. This chain joins TRBV4-1 and TRBJ2-2; possible D gene TRBD1, 5 bases. Deletions cut 5 bases from V and 2 bases from J, with 12 bases between. CDR3 length: 15 residues. Germline CDR1 is MGHRA and CDR2 is YSYEKL. CDR3 in DNA: TGCGCCAGCAGCACCGGACATTCAAACACCGGGGAGCTGTTTTTT. It yields the protein CASSTGHSNTGELFF.